Included here is one T cell receptor (beta chain) sequence, with context. This clonotype was recorded at least ten times. Its antigen is currently not known. There are no base qualities to consult, and no much larger clone falls within one base. This sample was included in a study of T cells in Graves' hyperthyroidism and ophthalmopathy (dated by TCRdb to the late 2010s). For context, the study as a whole: Peripheral blood samples were taken at the time of initial diagnosis, prior to any treatment. TCR Vbeta CDR3 sequencing of approximately 140 peripheral blood samples (approximately 44 ophthalmopathy, roughly 74 hyperthyroidism and approximately 17 progressor patients) is reported in the paper. Prospective prediction of ophthalmopathy was tested in an independent validation cohort consisting of roughly 19 hyperthyroidism patients and around 16 patients who later progressed to ophthalmopathy. Once sampling was done, hyperthyroidism patients were given methimazole at a starting dose of 30 mg daily, whereas ophthalmopathy patients were given high-dose intravenous methylprednisolone. In more than five Graves' hyperthyroidism patients, the study also compared T-cell repertoires from thyroid tissue with T-cell repertoires from blood. The 75 to 100 discovery patients were randomly split 7:3 into training and test sets. TCR V-J signatures able to tell the groups apart were searched for in a discovery cohort of about a hundred patients, of whom roughly 42 had Graves' ophthalmopathy and 55 to 60 had stable Graves' hyperthyroidism. What the study reported, not specific to this receptor: Sample size was not statistically predetermined, and blinding of investigators to group allocation was not performed. A 13 V-J signature model separated ophthalmopathy from stable hyperthyroidism, with around 88% sensitivity and 81% to 82% specificity in cross-validation and 80%/75% in testing. In validation, the model predicted progression to ophthalmopathy with 65% to 71% sensitivity and approximately 74% specificity, a median of approximately 6.5 months before onset. Most expanded thyroid clonotypes (frequency above 0.001) were also found in blood, which suggests that blood repertoires may mirror thyroid immune responses.

Stable Graves' hyperthyroidism was defined as no progression to ophthalmopathy during 18 months of follow-up. The hyperthyroidism patients were between 18 and 65 years old and newly diagnosed, with a disease duration of less than 2 months. The study excluded patients with uncontrolled infections, other autoimmune diseases, pregnancy or lactation. Diagnoses were based on clinical symptoms, serum thyroxine and TRAb, thyroid ultrasound and orbital computed tomography. Ficoll-Paque density gradient centrifugation was used to isolate PBMCs from around 10 ml of fresh peripheral blood. Trizol reagent was used to extract total RNA, and RNA quality was then checked on an Agilent 2100 Bioanalyzer. CDR1 and CDR2 are read off the germline V gene as SGHTA and FQGNSA. V is pared back by 2 bases and J by 4 bases, with 4 bases lying between the germline termini. From the cysteine through the phenylalanine, the CDR3 covers 12 amino acids. Left in the record is the CDR3 DNA by itself, 36 bases read in frame from the first base.

TCR beta CDR3 regions were amplified from RNA transcripts. A first-round RT-PCR of the TCR CDR3 used the HTBI primer set with the Qiagen OneStep RT-PCR kit. A second multiplex PCR round built the libraries, followed by size selection and purification. Libraries were sequenced paired-end with 100 bp reads on an Illumina HiSeq2000. On the study's bioinformatics: SOAPnuke was used to process the raw data, with reads discarded if the reads contained adapters or uncalled bases, had a mean Phred below 15, or lacked an exact constant-primer or identifier match. High-quality paired reads were merged with COPE v1.2.5, and unique nucleotide sequences were defined as clonotypes. Clonotypes were aligned to IMGT TRBV, TRBD and TRBJ reference segments using MiTCR v1.1. The analysis included only V-J combinations with a frequency above 0.0001, which together covered approximately 99% of the repertoires. A TCS score was defined as the ratio of F50 (clonal expansion) to E x V (chaos), with BLOSUM62-based TCRdist applied between CDR3 peptides within each V-J. Welch's t-statistics and random forest reduced 514 V-J features to under 15, which were used in a naive Bayes classifier (R e1071). TCRdb reanalyzed the raw reads on its own, using fastp at Q25 for trimming and MiXCR for clone calling, and kept in-frame beta chains. One record per CDR3 amino acid sequence lists the most common genes and DNA. The authors' filters were not applied to this entry. The sample table holds a few hundred thousand distinct CDR3 sequences, of which about 18% were seen once. The top ten hold around two fifths of the sample.

The sequence was collected from a man in his forties with Graves' hyperthyroidism. The receptor chain draws on TRBV7-2 and TRBJ2-3; a confident D gene designation cannot be given. Sequencing was performed on blood. The DNA is as follows: TGTGCCAGCAGCTTACGAGCAGATACGCAGTATTTT. Its translation is CASSLRADTQYF.